The 2 T cell receptor beta chains below come from one sample, sequenced in a study of blood T cells in healthy people across ages. A second roughly 7 to 12 cycle PCR used barcoded and J-beta primers. MiXCR, applied by TCRdb to the 5' RACE reads, yields one record per CDR3 protein. The data hold about 650,000 distinct CDR3 sequences, with roughly half observed a single time. The source material was blood. The receptors stem from a woman older than 75 in good health.

About this clonotype itself: One end of the junction varies from germline; a read error may be responsible. V is TRBV7-3 and J is TRBJ2-2; TRBD1 agrees at 10 bases. Germline lookup yields CDR1 SGHTA and CDR2 FQGTGA. CDR3 length: 16 amino acids. Here the CDR3 reads CASSVTPGTGAGELFF. The CDR3 nucleotides read TGTGCCAGCAGCGTAACCCCCGGGACAGGGGCCGGGGAGCTGTTTTTT.

This clonotype was detected only once. J is TRBJ2-7 and V is TRBV7-2; possibly TRBD1 or TRBD2 for D (5 bases each). The CDR3 spans 15 residues. From germline, CDR1 is SGHTA and CDR2 FQGNSA. The V gene lost 1 base and the J gene lost 5 bases, with 15 bases spanning the gap. This chain's CDR3 is CASSLVFTGGNEQYF. CDR3 DNA: TGTGCCAGCAGCTTAGTCTTTACAGGAGGAAACGAGCAGTACTTC.